This section outlines one T cell receptor beta chain sequence together with its context. The data belong to a study of shared clonotypes between healthy human individuals. Study details: The donor group consisted of a couple of women and a few men, aged 18 to 49. Each donor's CD8 memory used one plate, CD8 naive two, each CD4 subset three.

Trimming removed 8 bases from V and 6 bases from J, with 20 bases in between. CDR3 length: 14 residues. The V gene's germline CDR1 is SNHLY and CDR2 FYNNEI. Assay used: immunoSEQ multiplex PCR; TCRdb lists only in-frame clones, some missing. Here the sample spans 1.5 million to 1.9 million clones, approximately 98% being singletons. The sequence derives from a young man in good health. The rearrangement links TRBV2 to TRBJ2-7; D possibly corresponds to TRBD1 (5 bases). The source material was naive CD4+ T cells sorted from blood. Described subset: CD45RA+ positively selected. The CDR3 here is CASQGSEASGEQYF. CDR3 in DNA: TGTGCCAGCCAGGGAAGTGAGGCTTCTGGCGAGCAGTACTTC.